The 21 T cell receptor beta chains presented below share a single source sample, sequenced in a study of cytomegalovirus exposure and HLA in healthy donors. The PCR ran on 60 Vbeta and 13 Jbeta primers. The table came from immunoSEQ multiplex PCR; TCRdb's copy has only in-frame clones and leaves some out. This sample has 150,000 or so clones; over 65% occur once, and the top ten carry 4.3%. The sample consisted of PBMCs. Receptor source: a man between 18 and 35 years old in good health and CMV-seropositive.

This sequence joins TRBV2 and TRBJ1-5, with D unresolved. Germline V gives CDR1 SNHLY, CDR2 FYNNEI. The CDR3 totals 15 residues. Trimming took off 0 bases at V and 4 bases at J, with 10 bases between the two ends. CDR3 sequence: CASSEALRGNQPQHF. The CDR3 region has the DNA TGTGCCAGCAGTGAAGCGCTTCGAGGAAATCAGCCCCAGCATTTT.

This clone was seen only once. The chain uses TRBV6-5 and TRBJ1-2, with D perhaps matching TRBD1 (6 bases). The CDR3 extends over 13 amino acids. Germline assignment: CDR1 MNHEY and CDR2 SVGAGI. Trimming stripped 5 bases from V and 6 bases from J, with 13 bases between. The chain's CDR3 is CASSNTGSHGYTF. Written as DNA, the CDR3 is TGTGCCAGCAGTAATACAGGGTCCCATGGCTACACCTTC.

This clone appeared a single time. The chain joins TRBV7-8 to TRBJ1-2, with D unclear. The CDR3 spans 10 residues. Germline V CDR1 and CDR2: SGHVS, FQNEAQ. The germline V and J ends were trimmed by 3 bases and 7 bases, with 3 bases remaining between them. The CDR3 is CASSLAGYTF. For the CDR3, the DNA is TGTGCCAGCAGCTTGGCTGGCTACACCTTC.

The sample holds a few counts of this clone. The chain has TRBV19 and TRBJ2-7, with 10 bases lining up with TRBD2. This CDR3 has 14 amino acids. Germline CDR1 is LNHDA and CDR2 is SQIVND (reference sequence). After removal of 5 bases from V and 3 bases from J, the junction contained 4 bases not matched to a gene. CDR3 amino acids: CASSGVAGGYEQYF. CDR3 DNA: TGTGCCAGTAGTGGGGTAGCGGGAGGCTACGAGCAGTACTTC. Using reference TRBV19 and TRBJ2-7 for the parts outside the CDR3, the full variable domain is DGGITQSPKYLFRKEGQNVTLSCEQNLNHDAMYWYRQDPGQGLRLIYYSQIVNDFQKGDIAEGYSVSREKKESFPLTVTSAQKNPTAFYLCASSGVAGGYEQYFGPGTRLTVT.

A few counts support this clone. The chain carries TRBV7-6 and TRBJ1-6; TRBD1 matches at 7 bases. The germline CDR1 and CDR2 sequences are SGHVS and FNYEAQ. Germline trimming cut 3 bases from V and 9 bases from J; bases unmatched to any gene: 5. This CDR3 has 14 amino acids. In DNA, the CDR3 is TGTGCCAGCAGCTTCCGGGACAGCCTTTCACCCCTCCACTTT. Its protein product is CASSFRDSLSPLHF.

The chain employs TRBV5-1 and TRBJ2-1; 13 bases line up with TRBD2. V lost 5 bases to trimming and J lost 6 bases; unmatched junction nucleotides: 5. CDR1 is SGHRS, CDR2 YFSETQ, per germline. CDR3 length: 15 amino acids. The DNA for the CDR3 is TGCGCCAGCAGTCTGGGACTAGCGGGATTCAATGAGCAGTTCTTC. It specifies CASSLGLAGFNEQFF. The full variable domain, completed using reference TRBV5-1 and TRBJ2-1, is KAGVTQTPRYLIKTRGQQVTLSCSPISGHRSVSWYQQTPGQGLQFLFEYFSETQRNKGNFPGRFSGRQFSNSRSEMNVSTLELGDSALYLCASSLGLAGFNEQFFGPGTRLTVL.

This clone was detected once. The CDR3 coding sequence is TGCAGTGCTAATTATAACTATGGCTACACCTTC. Translation gives CSANYNYGYTF. The V and J genes are TRBV20-1 and TRBJ1-2; D not resolved. V was cut by 4 bases and J by 1 base, with 4 bases left in between. The CDR3 extends over 11 amino acids. Looked up from germline, CDR1 is DFQATT and CDR2 is SNEGSKA (reference sequence).

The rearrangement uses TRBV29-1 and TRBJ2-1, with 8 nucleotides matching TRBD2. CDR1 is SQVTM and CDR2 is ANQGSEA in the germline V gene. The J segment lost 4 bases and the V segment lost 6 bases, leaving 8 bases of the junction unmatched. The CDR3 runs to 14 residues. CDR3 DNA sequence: TGCAGCGTGACCTTAGCGGGACCTTACAATGAGCAGTTCTTC. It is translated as CSVTLAGPYNEQFF.

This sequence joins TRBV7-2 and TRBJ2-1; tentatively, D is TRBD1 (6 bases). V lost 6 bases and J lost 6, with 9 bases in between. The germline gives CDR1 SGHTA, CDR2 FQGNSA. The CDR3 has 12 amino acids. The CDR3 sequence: CASRLDSNEQFF. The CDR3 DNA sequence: TGTGCCAGCAGATTGGACAGCAATGAGCAGTTCTTC.

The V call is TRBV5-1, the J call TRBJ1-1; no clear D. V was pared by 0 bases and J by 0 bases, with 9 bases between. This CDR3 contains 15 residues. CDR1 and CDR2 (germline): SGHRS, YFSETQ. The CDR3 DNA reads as TGCGCCAGCAGCTTGGATCCTGGGCTGAACACTGAAGCTTTCTTT. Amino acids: CASSLDPGLNTEAFF.

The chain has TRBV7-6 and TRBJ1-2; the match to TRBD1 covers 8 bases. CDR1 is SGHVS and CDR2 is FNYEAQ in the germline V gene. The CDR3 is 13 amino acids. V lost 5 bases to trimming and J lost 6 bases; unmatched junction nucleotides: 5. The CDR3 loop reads CASSRRGLDGYTF. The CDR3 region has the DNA TGTGCCAGCAGCCGCAGGGGGCTAGATGGCTACACCTTC.

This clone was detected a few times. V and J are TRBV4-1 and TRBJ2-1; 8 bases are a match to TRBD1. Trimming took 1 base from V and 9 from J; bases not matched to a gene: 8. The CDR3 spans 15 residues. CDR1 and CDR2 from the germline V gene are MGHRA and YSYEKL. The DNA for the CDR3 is TGCGCCAGCAGCCAAGTATCGACAGGGGCGACTGAGCAGTTCTTC. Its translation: CASSQVSTGATEQFF.

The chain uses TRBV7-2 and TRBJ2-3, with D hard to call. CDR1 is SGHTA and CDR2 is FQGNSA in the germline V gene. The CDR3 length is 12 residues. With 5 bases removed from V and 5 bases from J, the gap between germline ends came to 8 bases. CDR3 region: CASSGALDTQYF. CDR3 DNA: TGTGCCAGCAGCGGTGCGTTAGATACGCAGTATTTT.

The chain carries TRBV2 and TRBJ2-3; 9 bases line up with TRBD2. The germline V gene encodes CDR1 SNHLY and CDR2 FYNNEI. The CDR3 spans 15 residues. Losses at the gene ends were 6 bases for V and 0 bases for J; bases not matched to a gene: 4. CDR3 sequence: CASRLAGVSTDTQYF. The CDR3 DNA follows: TGTGCCAGCAGGTTAGCGGGGGTGAGCACAGATACGCAGTATTTT.

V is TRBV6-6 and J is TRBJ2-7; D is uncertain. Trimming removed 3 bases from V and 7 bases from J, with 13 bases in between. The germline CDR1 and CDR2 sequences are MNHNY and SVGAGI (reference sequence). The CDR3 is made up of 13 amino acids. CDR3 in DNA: TGTGCCAGCAGTTATGGCAGGAACCGGGAGCAGTACTTC. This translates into CASSYGRNREQYF.

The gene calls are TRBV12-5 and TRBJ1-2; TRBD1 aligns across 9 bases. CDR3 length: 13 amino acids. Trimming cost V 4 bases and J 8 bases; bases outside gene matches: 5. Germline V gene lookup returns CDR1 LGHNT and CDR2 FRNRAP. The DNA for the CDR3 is TGTGCTAGTGGTTGGGGGACAGGGCAAGGCTACACCTTC. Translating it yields CASGWGTGQGYTF. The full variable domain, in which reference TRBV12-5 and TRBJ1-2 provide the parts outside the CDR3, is DARVTQTPRHKVTEMGQEVTMRCQPILGHNTVFWYRQTMMQGLELLAYFRNRAPLDDSGMPKDRFSAEMPDATLATLKIQPSEPRDSAVYFCASGWGTGQGYTFGSGTRLTVV.

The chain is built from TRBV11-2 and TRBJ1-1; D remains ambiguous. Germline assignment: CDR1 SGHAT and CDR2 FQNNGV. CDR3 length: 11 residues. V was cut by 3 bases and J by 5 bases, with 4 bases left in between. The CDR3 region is CASSLQTEAFF. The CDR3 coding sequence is TGTGCCAGCAGCTTGCAGACTGAAGCTTTCTTT.

CDR3 residues: CSVATDTYEQYF. DNA for the CDR3: TGCAGCGTTGCGACAGATACCTACGAGCAGTACTTC. This chain uses TRBV29-1 with TRBJ2-7; TRBD1 might be the D (5 bases). CDR1 is SQVTM, CDR2 ANQGSEA, per germline. This CDR3 comprises 12 residues. Trimming removed 4 bases at V and 2 bases at J, with 9 bases between.

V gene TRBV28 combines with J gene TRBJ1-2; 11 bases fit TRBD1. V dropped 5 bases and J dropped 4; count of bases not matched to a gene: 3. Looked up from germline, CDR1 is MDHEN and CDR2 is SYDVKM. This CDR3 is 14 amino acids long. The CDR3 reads CASSGTGGSYGYTF. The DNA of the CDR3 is TGTGCCAGCAGTGGGACAGGGGGGAGCTATGGCTACACCTTC.

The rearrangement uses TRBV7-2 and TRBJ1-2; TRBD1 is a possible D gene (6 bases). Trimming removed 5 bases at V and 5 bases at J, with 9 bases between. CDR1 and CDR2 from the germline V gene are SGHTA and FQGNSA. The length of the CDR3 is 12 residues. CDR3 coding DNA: TGTGCCAGCAGCCCCGGACAGTATGGCTACACCTTC. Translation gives CASSPGQYGYTF.

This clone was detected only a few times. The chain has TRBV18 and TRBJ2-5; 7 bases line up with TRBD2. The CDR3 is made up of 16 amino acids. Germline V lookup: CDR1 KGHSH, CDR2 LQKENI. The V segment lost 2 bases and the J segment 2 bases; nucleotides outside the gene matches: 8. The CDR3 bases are TGTGCCAGCTCACCAATCAGGGAGGGGAGGCAAGAGACCCAGTACTTC. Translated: CASSPIREGRQETQYF.